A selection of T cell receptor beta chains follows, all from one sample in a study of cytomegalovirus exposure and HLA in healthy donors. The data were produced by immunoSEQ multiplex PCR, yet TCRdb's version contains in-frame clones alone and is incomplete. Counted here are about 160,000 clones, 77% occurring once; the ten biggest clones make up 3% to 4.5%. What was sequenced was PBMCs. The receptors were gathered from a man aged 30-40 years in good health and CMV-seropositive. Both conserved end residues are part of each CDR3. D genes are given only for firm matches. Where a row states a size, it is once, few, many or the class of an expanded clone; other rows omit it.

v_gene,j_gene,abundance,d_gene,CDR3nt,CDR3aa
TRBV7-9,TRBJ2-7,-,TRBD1,TGTGCCAGCAGTCCAAAGACAGGGCCTTACGAGCAGTACTTC,CASSPKTGPYEQYF
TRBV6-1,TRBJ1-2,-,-,TGTGCCAGCAGTGAAGACGGGGGAAGCTACACCTTC,CASSEDGGSYTF
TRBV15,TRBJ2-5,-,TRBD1,TGTGCCACCAGCAGACGGACAGGGAGGCCGGGAGAGACCCAGTACTTC,CATSRRTGRPGETQYF
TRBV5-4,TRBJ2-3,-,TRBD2,TGTGCCAGCAGCTTCCCGACTAGCGGGGGAAGCACAGATACGCAGTATTTT,CASSFPTSGGSTDTQYF
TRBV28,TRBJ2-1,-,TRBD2,TGTGCCAGCACGCTGGGGAGGGGTGGATCATACAATGAGCAGTTCTTC,CASTLGRGGSYNEQFF
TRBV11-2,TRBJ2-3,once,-,TGTGCCAGCAGCTTAGTACAGGGTGGAACAGATACGCAGTATTTT,CASSLVQGGTDTQYF
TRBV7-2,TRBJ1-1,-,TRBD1,TGTGCCAGCAGCTCCTCGGGACAGGGGGAGATTGGAGCTTTCTTT,CASSSSGQGEIGAFF
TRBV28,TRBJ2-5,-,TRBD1,TGTGCCAGCAGTTTAGAGGCCGGACAGGGAGGACAGTACTTC,CASSLEAGQGGQYF
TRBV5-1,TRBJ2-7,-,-,TGCGCCAGCAGACCCGGACATCCCTACGAGCAGTACTTC,CASRPGHPYEQYF
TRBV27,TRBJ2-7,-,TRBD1,TGTGCCAGCAGCCCTGACCGGGACAGGCGCTACGAGCAGTACTTC,CASSPDRDRRYEQYF